The subject of this entry is one TCR beta chain. What it binds is not known. The sample originates from a study of blood T cells in healthy people across ages. Across the whole study: Capture by template switching was about one barcoded beta molecule per two T cells. Study results and limitations: TCR beta diversity was tightly associated with the proportion of naive T cells.

Combining a sample-barcoded 5' primer with a J-beta primer mix, a second PCR ran for 7 to 11 cycles. TCRdb re-derived calls from the 5' RACE reads in MiXCR, one entry per CDR3 protein. The repertoire holds 1,500,000 or so distinct CDR3 sequences, with almost 60% as singletons. V lost 6 bases, J lost 0 bases, and 5 bases lay in between. The germline CDR1 and CDR2 sequences are SQVTM and ANQGSEA. The CDR3 sequence is 11 residues long. The chain joins TRBV29-1 to TRBJ1-2, with D uncertain. Sequences were obtained from blood. This sequence originates from a man between 18 and 29 years old in good health. In nucleotides, the CDR3 is TGCAGCGTAGCGACTAACTATGGCTACACCTTC. It encodes CSVATNYGYTF.